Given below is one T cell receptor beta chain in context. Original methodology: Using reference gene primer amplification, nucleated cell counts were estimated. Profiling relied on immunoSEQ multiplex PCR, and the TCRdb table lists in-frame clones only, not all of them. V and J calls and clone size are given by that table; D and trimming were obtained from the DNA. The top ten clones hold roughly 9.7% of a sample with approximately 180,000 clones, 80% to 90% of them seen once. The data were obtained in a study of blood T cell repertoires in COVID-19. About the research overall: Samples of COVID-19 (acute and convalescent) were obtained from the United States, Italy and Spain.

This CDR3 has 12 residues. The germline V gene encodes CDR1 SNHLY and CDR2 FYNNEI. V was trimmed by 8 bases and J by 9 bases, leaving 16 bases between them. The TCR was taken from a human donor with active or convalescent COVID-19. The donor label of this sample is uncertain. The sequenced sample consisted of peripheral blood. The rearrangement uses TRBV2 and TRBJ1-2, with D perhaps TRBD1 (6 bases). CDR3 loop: CASRTVAGRYTF. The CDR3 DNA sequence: TGTGCCAGCCGGACAGTAGCCGGGCGCTACACCTTC.